The 18 T cell receptor beta chains listed next were all sequenced from one sample in a study of low-dose radiotherapy and immunotherapy resistance in tumors. Time point reported: after trial treatment. Treatment described: LDRT plus nivolumab, ipilimumab, low-dose cyclophosphamide and aspirin (RACIN trial). TRAV and TRBV primers primed cDNA for both TCRalpha and TCRbeta. Using a constant-region primer together with a V-primer adapter, TCRs were subjected to around 20 PCR cycles of amplification. TCRdb re-called the reads through MiXCR, storing one row per CDR3 protein. This table holds tens of thousands of distinct CDR3 sequences, around 20% found once. The sample in question was PBMCs, obtained after low-dose radiotherapy plus immunotherapy. All receptors derive from a female donor with ovarian cancer.

A word on this clonotype: Mismatch with germline at one junction end may stem from a read error. The chain couples TRBV30 to TRBJ2-7; D not certain. The CDR3 extends over 14 amino acids. Germline V CDR1 and CDR2: GTSNPN, SVGIG (reference sequence). The CDR3 is CAWRRTGPSYEHYF. DNA of the CDR3: TGTGCCTGGAGACGTACCGGCCCTTCCTACGAGCATTATTTC.

This clonotype appeared many times. The V gene is TRBV30, the J gene TRBJ2-1; 13 bases are a match to TRBD2. CDR3 length: 15 amino acids. V dropped 3 bases and J dropped 9; count of bases not matched to a gene: 8. CDR1 and CDR2 from the germline V gene are GTSNPN and SVGIG (reference sequence). CDR3 protein: CAWSLLAGGPVEQFF. DNA of the CDR3: TGTGCCTGGAGCCTACTAGCGGGAGGGCCGGTTGAGCAGTTCTTC.

CDR3 sequence: CASSSTTGRGSTDTQYF. The DNA of the CDR3 is TGTGCCAGCAGTTCAACAACAGGGAGGGGCAGCACAGATACGCAGTATTTT. The chain is built from TRBV6-5 and TRBJ2-3; D possibly corresponds to TRBD2 (7 bases). Trimming removed 4 bases from V and 0 bases from J, with 17 bases in between. Germline V gene data show CDR1 as MNHEY and CDR2 as SVGAGI. The CDR3 spans 17 residues.

The table lists this clonotype with many counts. This chain uses TRBV5-1 with TRBJ2-5; tentatively, D is TRBD2 (6 bases). The CDR3 extends over 16 amino acids. Germline CDR1 and CDR2: SGHRS and YFSETQ. The ends were cut back, 5 bases at V and 5 bases at J, with 22 bases in the middle. CDR3 loop: CASRTTPAGRRETQYF. CDR3 DNA sequence: TGCGCCAGCAGGACGACACCCGCGGGGCGGCGGGAGACCCAGTACTTC.

This clonotype has ten or more counts. This chain joins TRBV20-1 and TRBJ2-1; 10 nucleotides line up with TRBD2. This CDR3 comprises 15 residues. CDR1 DFQATT and CDR2 SNEGSKA come from the germline V gene (reference sequence). Trimming removed 0 bases from V and 7 bases from J; junction bases left unmatched: 6. The CDR3 region is CSARDQGLALNEQFF. The CDR3 coding sequence is TGCAGTGCTAGAGACCAGGGACTAGCGCTTAATGAGCAGTTCTTC.

This clonotype has ten or more counts. V is TRBV19 and J is TRBJ2-5; D might be TRBD1 (6 bases). The germline V gene has CDR1 LNHDA and CDR2 SQIVND (reference sequence). This CDR3 has 13 amino acids. Between the trimmed V and J ends, which lost 9 bases and 8 bases, there was a span of 19 bases. The CDR3 bases are TGTGCCAGCCCACAGGGTATTCTGGGAACCCAGTACTTC. It is translated as CASPQGILGTQYF.

The table lists this clonotype with many counts. The chain combines TRBV7-2 with TRBJ2-7; D is perhaps TRBD2 (6 bases). The V and J ends lost 5 bases and 3 bases respectively, with 14 bases between them. Germline CDR1 SGHTA, CDR2 FQGNSA. The CDR3 is 14 residues long. The CDR3 is CASSPHDGSYEQYF. In DNA, the CDR3 is TGTGCCAGCAGCCCCCATGACGGGAGCTACGAGCAGTACTTC.

This clonotype appeared many times. The chain recombines TRBV5-4 with TRBJ2-7; 7 bases match TRBD1. This CDR3 is built from 15 residues. The J segment lost 2 bases and the V segment lost 5 bases, leaving 10 bases of the junction unmatched. Germline-derived CDR1 and CDR2 are SGHNT and YYREEE (reference sequence). The CDR3 sequence: CASSRDRANPYEQYF. The CDR3, as DNA: TGTGCCAGCAGTCGAGACAGGGCAAACCCCTACGAGCAGTACTTC.

This clonotype was counted between two and nine times. This chain joins TRBV28 and TRBJ1-1; 10 positions agree with TRBD1. The V gene end was trimmed by 5 bases and the J gene end by 4 bases; junction bases not matched to a gene: 4. Germline V gene data show CDR1 as MDHEN and CDR2 as SYDVKM. This CDR3 is 14 amino acids long. The CDR3 region is CASSPRTGGTEAFF. The CDR3 DNA follows: TGTGCCAGCAGTCCCAGGACAGGGGGCACTGAAGCTTTCTTT.

This clonotype was counted at least ten times. This chain joins TRBV5-4 and TRBJ2-2; no clear D gene. V shed 0 bases and J shed 2 bases, with 5 bases lying between them. Germline V gives CDR1 SGHNT, CDR2 YYREEE (reference sequence). The length of the CDR3 is 14 residues. The CDR3 loop is CASSLARNTGELFF. The CDR3 region has the DNA TGTGCCAGCAGCTTGGCCAGAAACACCGGGGAGCTGTTTTTT.

The chain has TRBV4-1 and TRBJ2-3; D remains unclear. There are 17 residues in the CDR3. Germline assignment: CDR1 MGHRA and CDR2 YSYEKL. The germline V and J ends were trimmed by 0 bases and 0 bases, with 13 bases remaining between them. For the CDR3, the DNA is TGCGCCAGCAGCCAAGAACCCTCTGGAGCAAGCACAGATACGCAGTATTTT. It specifies CASSQEPSGASTDTQYF.

Many counts were recorded for this clonotype. CDR3 DNA: TGTGCCAGCAGTGAAAGGACTAGCGGGAGAAGTTTTAGAGAGACCCAGTACTTC. This sequence encodes CASSERTSGRSFRETQYF. J is TRBJ2-5 and V is TRBV6-2 or TRBV6-3; 13 bases line up with TRBD2. This CDR3 region has 18 residues. The germline gives CDR1 MNHEY, CDR2 SVGEGT. Losses at the gene ends were 5 bases for V and 4 bases for J; bases not matched to a gene: 13.

V gene TRBV7-2 combines with J gene TRBJ2-1; 8 bases map to TRBD1. CDR3 length: 12 residues. The germline CDR1 and CDR2 sequences are SGHTA and FQGNSA. The ends lost 4 bases at V and 12 bases at J; junction bases unmatched: 5. CDR3 sequence: CASSSGRGRQFF. The CDR3, as DNA: TGTGCCAGCAGCTCTGGCAGGGGGCGGCAGTTCTTC.

There are a few counts of this clonotype. The rearrangement joins TRBV7-2 to TRBJ2-7; D is perhaps TRBD2 (6 bases). This CDR3 is 16 amino acids long. The germline V gene has CDR1 SGHTA and CDR2 FQGNSA. Trimming pared 0 bases from V and 3 bases from J, leaving 15 bases between. The CDR3 loop reads CASSLAGSPQLYEQYF. CDR3 in DNA: TGTGCCAGCAGCTTAGCCGGGAGCCCGCAACTCTACGAGCAGTACTTC.

The chain joins TRBV30 to TRBJ2-7; TRBD2 agrees at 10 bases. This CDR3 has 16 residues. Trimming at V came to 0 bases and at J to 4 bases, leaving 9 bases not matched to a gene. The germline CDR1 and CDR2 sequences are GTSNPN and SVGIG (reference sequence). In DNA form, the CDR3 reads TGTGCCTGGAGTGTATGGGGGGTAGCGGGGGGATACGAGCAGTACTTC. Amino acid sequence: CAWSVWGVAGGYEQYF.

As regards this clonotype: A far bigger clonotype differs at one base, so this is likely a read error. The chain is built from TRBV7-2 and TRBJ2-4; TRBD2 is a possible D gene (6 bases). The CDR3 length is 13 residues. The germline V and J ends were trimmed by 3 bases and 13 bases, with 16 bases remaining between them. Germline V gene sequence: CDR1 SGHTA, CDR2 FQGNSA. The CDR3 coding sequence is TGTGCCAGCAGCTTGGGCGGGATCGGCCAGCAGTACTTC. It codes for CASSLGGIGQQYF. Using reference TRBV7-2 and TRBJ2-4 for the parts outside the CDR3, the full variable domain is GAGVSQSPSNKVTEKGKDVELRCDPISGHTALYWYRQSLGQGLEFLIYFQGNSAPDKSGLPSDRFSAERTGGSVSTLTIQRTQQEDSAVYLCASSLGGIGQQYFGAGTRLSVL.

This clonotype appeared many times. The rearrangement links TRBV6-2 or TRBV6-3 to TRBJ1-5; TRBD1 might be the D (6 bases). CDR1 is MNHEY, CDR2 SVGEGT, per germline. The CDR3 is 14 amino acids. V was trimmed by 5 bases and J by 5 bases, leaving 13 bases between them. CDR3 sequence reads: CASSRQVQYQPQHF. Here the CDR3 DNA reads TGTGCCAGCAGTCGACAGGTCCAGTATCAGCCCCAGCATTTT.

This clonotype has a count of ten or more. The chain recombines TRBV9 with TRBJ2-1, with 8 bases matching TRBD2. The CDR3 loop spans 14 amino acids. From germline, CDR1 is SGDLS and CDR2 YYNGEE. With V trimmed by 0 bases and J by 7 bases, 3 bases remained unmatched. The CDR3 region is CASSVDGGANEQFF. CDR3 DNA sequence: TGTGCCAGCAGCGTAGACGGGGGGGCGAATGAGCAGTTCTTC.